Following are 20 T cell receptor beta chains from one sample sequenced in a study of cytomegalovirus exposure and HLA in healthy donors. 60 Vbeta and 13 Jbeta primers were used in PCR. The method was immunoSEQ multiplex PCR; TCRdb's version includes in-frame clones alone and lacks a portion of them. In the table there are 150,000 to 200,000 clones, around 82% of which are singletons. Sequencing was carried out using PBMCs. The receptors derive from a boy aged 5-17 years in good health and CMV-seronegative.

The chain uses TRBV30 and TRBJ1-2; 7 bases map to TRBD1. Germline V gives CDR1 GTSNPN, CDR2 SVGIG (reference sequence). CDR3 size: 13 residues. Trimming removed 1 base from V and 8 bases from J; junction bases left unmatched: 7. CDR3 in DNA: TGTGCCTGGAGTGGTAGACAGGGAAGGGGCTACACCTTC. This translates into CAWSGRQGRGYTF.

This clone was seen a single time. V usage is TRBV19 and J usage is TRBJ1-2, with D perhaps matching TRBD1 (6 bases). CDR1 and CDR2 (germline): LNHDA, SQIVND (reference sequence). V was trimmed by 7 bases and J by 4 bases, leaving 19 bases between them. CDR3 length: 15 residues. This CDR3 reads CASKGGRTPFYGYTF. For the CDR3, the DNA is TGTGCCAGTAAAGGGGGACGGACTCCCTTCTATGGCTACACCTTC.

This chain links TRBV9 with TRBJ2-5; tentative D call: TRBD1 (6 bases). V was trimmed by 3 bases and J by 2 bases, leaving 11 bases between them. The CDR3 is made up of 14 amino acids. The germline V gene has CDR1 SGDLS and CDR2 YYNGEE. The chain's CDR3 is CASSERDKQETQYF. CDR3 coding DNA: TGTGCCAGCAGCGAACGGGACAAGCAAGAGACCCAGTACTTC.

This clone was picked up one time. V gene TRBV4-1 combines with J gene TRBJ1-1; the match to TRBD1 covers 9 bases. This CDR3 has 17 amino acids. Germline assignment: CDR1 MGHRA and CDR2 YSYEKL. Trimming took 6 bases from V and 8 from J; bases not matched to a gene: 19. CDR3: CASSLTGGAGSIWEAFF. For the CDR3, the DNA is TGCGCCAGCAGTCTAACAGGGGGCGCGGGGAGTATTTGGGAAGCTTTCTTT.

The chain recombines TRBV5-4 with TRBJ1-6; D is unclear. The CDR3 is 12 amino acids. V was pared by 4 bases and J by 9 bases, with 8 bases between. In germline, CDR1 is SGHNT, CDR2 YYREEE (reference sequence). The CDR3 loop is CASSPPGSPLHF. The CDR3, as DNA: TGTGCCAGCAGCCCTCCCGGTTCACCCCTCCACTTT.

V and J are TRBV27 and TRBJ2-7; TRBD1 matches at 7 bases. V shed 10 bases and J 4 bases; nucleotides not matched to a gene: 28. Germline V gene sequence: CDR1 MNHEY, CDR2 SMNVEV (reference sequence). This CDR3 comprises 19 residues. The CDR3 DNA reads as TGTGCCACCACCCCCTATATGGGACAGCACCGACTCCATGGGTACGAGCAGTACTTC. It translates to CATTPYMGQHRLHGYEQYF.

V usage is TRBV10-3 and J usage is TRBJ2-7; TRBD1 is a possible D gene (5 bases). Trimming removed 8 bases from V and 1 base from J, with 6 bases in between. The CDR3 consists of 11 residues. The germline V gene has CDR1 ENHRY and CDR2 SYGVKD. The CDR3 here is CAIQGSYEQYF. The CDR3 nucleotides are TGTGCCATCCAGGGATCCTACGAGCAGTACTTC.

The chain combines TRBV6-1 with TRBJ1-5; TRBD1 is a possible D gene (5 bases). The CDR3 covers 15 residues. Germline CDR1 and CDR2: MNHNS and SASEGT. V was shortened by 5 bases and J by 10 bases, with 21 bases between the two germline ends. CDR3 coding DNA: TGTGCCAGCAGTTTCAGACAGTCTACCATGGTACCCCAGCATTTT. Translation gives CASSFRQSTMVPQHF.

CDR3 sequence (DNA): TGTGCCAGCGCCCCCGGGAACACTGAAGCTTTCTTT. Translation gives CASAPGNTEAFF. V usage is TRBV28 and J usage is TRBJ1-1; D is uncertain. V was pared by 8 bases and J by 1 base, with 8 bases between. The CDR3 is made up of 12 amino acids. CDR1 is MDHEN, CDR2 SYDVKM, per germline.

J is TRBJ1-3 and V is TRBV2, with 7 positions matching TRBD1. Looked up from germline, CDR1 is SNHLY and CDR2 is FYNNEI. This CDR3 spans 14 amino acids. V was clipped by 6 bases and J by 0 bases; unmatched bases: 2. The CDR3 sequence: CASRDRYSGNTIYF. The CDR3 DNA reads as TGTGCCAGCAGGGACAGGTACTCTGGAAACACCATATATTTT.

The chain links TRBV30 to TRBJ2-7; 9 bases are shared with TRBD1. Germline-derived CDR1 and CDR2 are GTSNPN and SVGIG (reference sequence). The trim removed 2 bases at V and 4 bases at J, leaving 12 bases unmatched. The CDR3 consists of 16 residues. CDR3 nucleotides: TGTGCCTGGAGTCAGCCGGGACAGGGTTATGAGTACGAGCAGTACTTC. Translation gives CAWSQPGQGYEYEQYF.

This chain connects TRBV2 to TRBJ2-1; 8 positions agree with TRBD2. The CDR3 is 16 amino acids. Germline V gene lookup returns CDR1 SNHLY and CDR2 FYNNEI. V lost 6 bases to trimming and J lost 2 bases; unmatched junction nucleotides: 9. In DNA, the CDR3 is TGTGCCAGCAGGGACCAAGCGGGAGCCCCCTACAATGAGCAGTTCTTC. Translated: CASRDQAGAPYNEQFF.

The CDR3 bases are TGTGCCAGAAGCTTGGGACTAGCGGGGCTTGATGAGCAGTTCTTC. Its translation is CARSLGLAGLDEQFF. This chain links TRBV5-3 with TRBJ2-1; 11 positions match TRBD2. TRBV5-3 is an open reading frame, and its role is uncertain. V trimming: 0 bases; J trimming: 8 bases; junction bases outside the gene matches: 4. The CDR3 spans 15 residues.

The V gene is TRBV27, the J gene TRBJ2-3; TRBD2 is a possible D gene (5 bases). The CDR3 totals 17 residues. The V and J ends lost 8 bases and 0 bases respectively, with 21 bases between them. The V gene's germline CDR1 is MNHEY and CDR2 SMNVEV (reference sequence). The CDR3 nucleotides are TGTGCCAGCCTCCCGGGGATGCTTTATCCTAGCACAGATACGCAGTATTTT. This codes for CASLPGMLYPSTDTQYF.

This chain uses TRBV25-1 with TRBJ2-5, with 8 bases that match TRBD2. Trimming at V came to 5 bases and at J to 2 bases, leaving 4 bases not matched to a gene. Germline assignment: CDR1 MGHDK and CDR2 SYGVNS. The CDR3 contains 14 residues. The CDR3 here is CASSRAGAQETQYF. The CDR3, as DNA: TGTGCCAGCAGTAGAGCGGGAGCACAAGAGACCCAGTACTTC.

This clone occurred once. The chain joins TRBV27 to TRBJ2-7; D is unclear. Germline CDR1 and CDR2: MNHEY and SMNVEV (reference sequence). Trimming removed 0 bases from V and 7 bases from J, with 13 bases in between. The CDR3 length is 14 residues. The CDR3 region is CASSLSLSGREQYF. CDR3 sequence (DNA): TGTGCCAGCAGTTTATCGTTGTCGGGTCGGGAGCAGTACTTC.

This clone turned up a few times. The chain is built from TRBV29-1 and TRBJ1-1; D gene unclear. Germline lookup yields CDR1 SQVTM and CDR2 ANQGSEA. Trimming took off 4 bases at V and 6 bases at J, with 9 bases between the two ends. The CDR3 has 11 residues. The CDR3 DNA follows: TGCAGCGTTGCATTTCATCCTGAAGCTTTCTTT. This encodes CSVAFHPEAFF.

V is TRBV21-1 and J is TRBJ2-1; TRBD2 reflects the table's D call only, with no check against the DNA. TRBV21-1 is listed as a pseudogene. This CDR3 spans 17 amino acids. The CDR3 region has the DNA TGTGCCAGCAGCGTGATATGGCGGGGTCCTAATGACAATGAGCAGTTCTTC. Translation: CASSVIWRGPNDNEQFF.

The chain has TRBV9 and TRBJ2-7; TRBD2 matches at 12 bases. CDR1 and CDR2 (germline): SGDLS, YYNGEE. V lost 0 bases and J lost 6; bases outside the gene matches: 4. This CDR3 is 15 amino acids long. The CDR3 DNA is TGTGCCAGCAGCGTAGGGGTACTAGCGGGAGGCGAGCAGTACTTC. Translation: CASSVGVLAGGEQYF.

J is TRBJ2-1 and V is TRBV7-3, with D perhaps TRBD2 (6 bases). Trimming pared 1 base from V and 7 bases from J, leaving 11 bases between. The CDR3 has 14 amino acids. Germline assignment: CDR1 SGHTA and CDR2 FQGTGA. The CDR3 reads CASSLRGSGNEQFF. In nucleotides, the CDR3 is TGTGCCAGCAGCTTAAGAGGTAGCGGTAATGAGCAGTTCTTC.